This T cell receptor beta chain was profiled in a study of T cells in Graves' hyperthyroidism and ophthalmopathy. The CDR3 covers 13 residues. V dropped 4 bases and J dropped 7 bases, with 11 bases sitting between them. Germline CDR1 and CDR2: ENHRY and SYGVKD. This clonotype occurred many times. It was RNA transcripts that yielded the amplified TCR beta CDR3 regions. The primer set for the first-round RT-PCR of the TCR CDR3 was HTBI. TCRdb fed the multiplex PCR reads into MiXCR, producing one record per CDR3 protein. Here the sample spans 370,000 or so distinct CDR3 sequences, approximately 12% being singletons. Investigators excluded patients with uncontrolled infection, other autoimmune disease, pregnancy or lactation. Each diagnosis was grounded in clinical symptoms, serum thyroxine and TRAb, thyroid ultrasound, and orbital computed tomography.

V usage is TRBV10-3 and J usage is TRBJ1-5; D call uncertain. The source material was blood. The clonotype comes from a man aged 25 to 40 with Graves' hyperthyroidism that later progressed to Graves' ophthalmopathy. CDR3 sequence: CAISGALGQPQHF. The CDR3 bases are TGTGCCATCAGTGGGGCTTTAGGGCAGCCCCAGCATTTT.